The clone carrying this T cell receptor (beta chain) was seen ten or more times. The antigen is not known. This specimen belongs to a study of breast tumors, draining lymph nodes, adjacent tissues. Study results and limitations: Tumor T cell lymph node origin was a supported hypothesis, not proven. Data fit most tumor T cells coming from lymph node, expanding in tumor. Tumor and nontumor repertoires were significantly more similar in luminal-like than in basal-like breast cancer.

Germline CDR1 and CDR2: DFQATT and SNEGSKA (reference sequence). There are 14 residues in the CDR3. Unmatched junction bases numbered 3, after V lost 5 bases and J lost 4 bases. MiXCR was run by TCRdb on the multiplex PCR reads, yielding one entry per CDR3 protein. The profile shows fewer than 250,000 distinct CDR3 sequences, about 34% of them singletons. Axillary draining lymph nodes of breast cancer patients supplied the node samples. Sequencing input: axillary lymph node tissue. The clonotype was recovered from a female donor with breast cancer. Some clones in this sample may be carry-over from other donors' samples. V gene TRBV20-1 combines with J gene TRBJ2-3; TRBD2 matches at 13 bases. The CDR3 bases are TGCAGTGCTTGGACTAGCGGGAGTTCAGATACGCAGTATTTT. This codes for CSAWTSGSSDTQYF.